Following are 30 T cell receptor beta chains from one sample sequenced in a study of a mutant IDH1 vaccine in newly diagnosed glioma. Antigens for these TCRs are unknown. Stated time point: week 5, during vaccination. A 20-mer mutant IDH1 peptide at 300 ug was injected subcutaneously with topical imiquimod. Only in-frame clones appear in the TCRdb table, and some are missing; sequencing was by immunoSEQ multiplex PCR. The table records around 56,000 clones, approximately 81% of them present only once. Sequencing used PBMCs, obtained from a glioma patient whose treatment included an IDH1 peptide vaccine. The source of these receptors is a man between 25 and 39 years old with glioma.

The chain couples TRBV5-1 to TRBJ2-7; TRBD1 agrees at 8 bases. V gave up 2 bases and J gave up 4 bases; unmatched junction bases: 8. CDR1 is SGHRS, CDR2 YFSETQ, per germline. The CDR3 runs 15 residues. In DNA, the CDR3 is TGCGCCAGCAGCTTCGCCGGAGGACAGGGATACGAGCAGTACTTC. Its protein product is CASSFAGGQGYEQYF.

A few counts support this clone. The chain employs TRBV18 and TRBJ2-2; D not resolved. CDR1 and CDR2 from the germline V gene are KGHSH and LQKENI. V lost 2 bases and J lost 2, with 6 bases in between. The CDR3 totals 14 residues. CDR3 nucleotide sequence: TGTGCCAGCTCACCAGGCCACAACACCGGGGAGCTGTTTTTT. As protein: CASSPGHNTGELFF.

V and J are TRBV11-2 and TRBJ2-7; tentatively, D is TRBD1 (5 bases). Germline CDR1 SGHAT, CDR2 FQNNGV. Trimming cost V 0 bases and J 3 bases, with 12 bases left between them. The CDR3 runs to 15 residues. The CDR3 sequence: CASSLDWAGIYEQYF. In DNA form, the CDR3 reads TGTGCCAGCAGCTTAGACTGGGCAGGGATCTACGAGCAGTACTTC.

The V and J genes are TRBV2 and TRBJ1-1; tentative D call: TRBD1 (5 bases). V was pared by 8 bases and J by 4 bases, with 23 bases between. Germline CDR1 and CDR2: SNHLY and FYNNEI. The CDR3 is 16 amino acids. CDR3 sequence: CASSRNTGGVGTEAFF. The CDR3, as DNA: TGTGCCAGCTCTCGAAACACAGGTGGGGTGGGCACTGAAGCTTTCTTT.

V gene TRBV5-1 combines with J gene TRBJ1-2; TRBD1 agrees at 12 bases. Germline V gene sequence: CDR1 SGHRS, CDR2 YFSETQ. CDR3 length equals 17 residues. V shed 1 base, J shed 4 bases, and the junction held 8 bases outside the gene matches. This CDR3 reads CASSLSGQGAYGYGYTF. The CDR3 nucleotides are TGCGCCAGCAGCTTGTCGGGACAGGGGGCCTATGGCTATGGCTACACCTTC.

This sequence joins TRBV4-1 and TRBJ1-1; D may be TRBD1 (5 bases). Trimming stripped 1 base from V and 5 bases from J, with 8 bases between. Germline CDR1 MGHRA, CDR2 YSYEKL. This CDR3 is 13 amino acids long. This chain's CDR3 is CASSQGGRTEAFF. The CDR3 nucleotides are TGCGCCAGCAGCCAAGGGGGGAGAACTGAAGCTTTCTTT.

J is TRBJ1-1 and V is TRBV6-6; D is perhaps TRBD1 (5 bases). Trimming cost V 6 bases and J 3 bases, with 11 bases left between them. This CDR3 region has 13 residues. CDR1 and CDR2 from the germline V gene are MNHNY and SVGAGI (reference sequence). The CDR3 DNA reads as TGTGCCAGCAGGGACGGGGCGCACACTGAAGCTTTCTTT. It specifies CASRDGAHTEAFF.

The chain employs TRBV18 and TRBJ2-7; D is ambiguous. This CDR3 contains 15 residues. V was pared by 1 base and J by 0 bases, with 10 bases between. Per germline, CDR1 KGHSH and CDR2 LQKENI. As DNA, the CDR3 is TGTGCCAGCTCACCACTCAAGGGCACCTCCTACGAGCAGTACTTC. This codes for CASSPLKGTSYEQYF.

This clone was recorded once. This sequence joins TRBV7-8 and TRBJ1-4; 8 bases agree with TRBD1. V shed 5 bases and J 4 bases; nucleotides not matched to a gene: 9. The CDR3 totals 16 residues. Per the germline V gene, CDR1 is SGHVS and CDR2 is FQNEAQ. CDR3 coding DNA: TGTGCCAGCAGCCTCAGGGGGACAGGAGATAATGAAAAACTGTTTTTT. This translates into CASSLRGTGDNEKLFF.

This clone has just a few counts. The chain uses TRBV28 and TRBJ1-4, with no clear D. Germline V CDR1 and CDR2: MDHEN, SYDVKM. This CDR3 is built from 16 residues. Trimming shortened V by 6 bases and J by 7 bases, and 21 bases separated the two germline ends. The CDR3 region has the DNA TGTGCCAGCAGCCCCGGTAGGAGCTCGGGAAGTGAAAAACTGTTTTTT. Translated: CASSPGRSSGSEKLFF.

In its sample, this clone was seen a few times. The chain is built from TRBV28 and TRBJ1-1; 7 bases map to TRBD1. This CDR3 comprises 11 residues. V shed 7 bases, J shed 10 bases, and the junction held 6 bases outside the gene matches. The germline V gene encodes CDR1 MDHEN and CDR2 SYDVKM. In nucleotides, the CDR3 is TGTGCCAGCACGGACAGGTCGCTAGCTTTCTTT. Protein: CASTDRSLAFF.

The chain joins TRBV5-1 to TRBJ2-7, with a weak D call TRBD2 (6 bases). CDR1 is SGHRS and CDR2 is YFSETQ in the germline V gene. Trimming took 1 base from V and 3 from J, leaving 17 bases between them. The CDR3 length is 16 residues. The CDR3 sequence is CASSLISGTLSYEQYF. CDR3 sequence (DNA): TGCGCCAGCAGCTTGATCTCTGGGACTCTAAGCTACGAGCAGTACTTC.

The chain combines TRBV19 with TRBJ1-1; 10 nucleotides align to TRBD1. Germline trimming cut 7 bases from V and 4 bases from J; bases unmatched to any gene: 6. Germline-derived CDR1 and CDR2 are LNHDA and SQIVND (reference sequence). This CDR3 has 14 amino acids. The CDR3: CASIGTGDFTEAFF. In DNA form, the CDR3 reads TGTGCCAGTATCGGGACAGGGGATTTCACTGAAGCTTTCTTT.

This chain joins TRBV7-2 and TRBJ2-6; the D is unclear. This CDR3 comprises 15 residues. V lost 5 bases to trimming and J lost 2 bases, with 10 bases between them. The germline V gene has CDR1 SGHTA and CDR2 FQGNSA. The CDR3 region is CASSPPRAGANVLTF. The CDR3 region has the DNA TGTGCCAGCAGCCCGCCCCGGGCTGGGGCCAACGTCCTGACTTTC.

The chain carries TRBV27 and TRBJ2-7; D is undetermined. The CDR3 is made up of 13 amino acids. Germline V gene lookup returns CDR1 MNHEY and CDR2 SMNVEV (reference sequence). Trimming took 2 bases from V and 5 from J, leaving 10 bases between them. Written as DNA, the CDR3 is TGTGCCAGCAGTTTACGGTTGGGTCACGAGCAGTACTTC. This codes for CASSLRLGHEQYF.

This clone turned up a few times. The V gene is TRBV19, the J gene TRBJ1-5; the match to TRBD1 covers 7 bases. There are 15 residues in the CDR3. The germline gives CDR1 LNHDA, CDR2 SQIVND (reference sequence). The J segment lost 6 bases and the V segment lost 2 bases, leaving 7 bases of the junction unmatched. This CDR3 reads CASSIQGGGRQPQHF. As DNA, the CDR3 is TGTGCCAGTAGTATACAAGGAGGGGGCCGTCAGCCCCAGCATTTT.

In DNA, the CDR3 is TGCGCCAGCAGCCCCCGACAGTACCAAGAGACCCAGTACTTC. The encoded protein is CASSPRQYQETQYF. This chain links TRBV5-1 with TRBJ2-7, with D perhaps matching TRBD1 (5 bases). With the DNA end fitting TRBJ2-5 better, the J assignment may be wrong. Germline V CDR1 and CDR2: SGHRS, YFSETQ. This CDR3 has 14 amino acids.

There are a few counts of this clone. The chain joins TRBV2 to TRBJ1-4; no definite D call. This CDR3 is built from 13 residues. V shed 7 bases and J shed 0 bases, with 6 bases lying between them. Germline CDR1 and CDR2: SNHLY and FYNNEI. CDR3 nucleotides: TGTGCCAGCACGAGGTCAACTAATGAAAAACTGTTTTTT. It yields the protein CASTRSTNEKLFF. Drawing the rest from reference TRBV2 and TRBJ1-4, the complete variable domain is EPEVTQTPSHQVTQMGQEVILRCVPISNHLYFYWYRQILGQKVEFLVSFYNNEISEKSEIFDDQFSVERPDGSNFTLKIRSTKLEDSAMYFCASTRSTNEKLFFGSGTQLSVL.

This clone was detected only once. The chain uses TRBV18 and TRBJ1-3; 8 bases agree with TRBD1. CDR1 and CDR2 (germline): KGHSH, LQKENI. This CDR3 contains 16 residues. With 4 bases clipped from V and 0 bases from J, the junction kept 5 bases outside the gene matches. The CDR3 DNA is TGTGCCAGCTCACAATGGACAGGGAACTCTGGAAACACCATATATTTT. It translates to CASSQWTGNSGNTIYF. The whole variable domain, filled in from reference TRBV18 and TRBJ1-3, reads NAGVMQNPRHLVRRRGQEARLRCSPMKGHSHVYWYRQLPEEGLKFMVYLQKENIIDESGMPKERFSAEFPKEGPSILRIQQVVRGDSAAYFCASSQWTGNSGNTIYFGEGSWLTVV.

The CDR3 is CASSTVGQGFEKLFF. CDR3 in DNA: TGTGCCAGTAGTACGGTGGGACAGGGGTTTGAAAAACTGTTTTTT. V is TRBV19 and J is TRBJ1-4, with 10 bases identical to TRBD1. Germline V gene lookup returns CDR1 LNHDA and CDR2 SQIVND (reference sequence). The length of the CDR3 is 15 residues. V lost 4 bases to trimming and J lost 7 bases; unmatched junction nucleotides: 6.

This clone was recorded only once. This chain links TRBV2 with TRBJ2-3; 9 bases align to TRBD1. Germline trimming cut 9 bases from V and 3 bases from J; bases unmatched to any gene: 4. The CDR3 has 13 amino acids. Germline V gives CDR1 SNHLY, CDR2 FYNNEI. CDR3 residues: CASMGQGTDTQYF. The CDR3 coding sequence is TGTGCCAGTATGGGACAGGGTACAGATACGCAGTATTTT.

J is TRBJ2-7 and V is TRBV27, with TRBD2 matching over 7 bases. J was trimmed by 2 bases and V by 1 base; bases with no gene match: 5. This CDR3 is 15 amino acids long. CDR1 is MNHEY, CDR2 SMNVEV, per germline (reference sequence). In DNA, the CDR3 is TGTGCCAGCAGTTTATTAGGCGGGGGAGCCTACGAGCAGTACTTC. It is translated as CASSLLGGGAYEQYF.

In its sample, this clone was seen a few times. The chain employs TRBV19 and TRBJ2-6; 8 nucleotides match TRBD2. CDR3 length equals 22 residues. In germline, CDR1 is LNHDA, CDR2 SQIVND (reference sequence). V lost 1 base to trimming and J lost 3 bases; unmatched junction nucleotides: 20. The CDR3 DNA reads TGTGCCAGTAGTATAGGCGGGCGACTAGCGAGCTGGCTTATTCGTGGGGCCAACGTCCTGACTTTC. Protein product: CASSIGGRLASWLIRGANVLTF.

This chain links TRBV5-6 with TRBJ1-5, with D perhaps matching TRBD1 (5 bases). CDR1 SGHDT and CDR2 YYEEEE come from the germline V gene. The CDR3 has 13 residues. V gave up 4 bases and J gave up 6 bases, with 11 bases separating them. The CDR3 here is CASSPGTGQPQHF. In DNA, the CDR3 is TGTGCCAGCAGCCCAGGGACGGGTCAGCCCCAGCATTTT.

The chain employs TRBV5-5 and TRBJ2-5; D could derive from TRBD1 or TRBD2 (6 bases each). The CDR3 is made up of 18 amino acids. Trimming took 6 bases from V and 2 from J, leaving 26 bases between them. Germline-derived CDR1 and CDR2 are SGHKS and YYEKEE (reference sequence). CDR3 region: CASTSRGVAWMTQETQYF. Written as DNA, the CDR3 is TGTGCCAGCACCTCGAGGGGGGTCGCATGGATGACTCAAGAGACCCAGTACTTC.

The chain uses TRBV5-4 and TRBJ1-1, with TRBD1 identical over 8 bases. Looked up from germline, CDR1 is SGHNT and CDR2 is YYREEE (reference sequence). V was clipped by 3 bases and J by 1 base; unmatched bases: 5. CDR3 length: 15 amino acids. In DNA form, the CDR3 reads TGTGCCAGCAGCTATCCCGGACAGGGGAACACTGAAGCTTTCTTT. It yields the protein CASSYPGQGNTEAFF.

The V gene is TRBV2, the J gene TRBJ2-7, with 9 nucleotides matching TRBD1. The CDR3 runs 14 residues. Germline CDR1 SNHLY, CDR2 FYNNEI. V lost 10 bases and J lost 3; bases outside the gene matches: 10. CDR3 protein: CATSPGTGNYEQYF. The CDR3 DNA reads TGTGCCACCTCGCCCGGGACAGGGAACTACGAGCAGTACTTC.

The genes are TRBV7-8 and TRBJ2-1; a weak D match, TRBD1 (6 bases). CDR3 length: 14 amino acids. Trimming removed 5 bases from V and 7 bases from J, with 15 bases in between. Germline CDR1 is SGHVS and CDR2 is FQNEAQ. For the CDR3, the DNA is TGTGCCAGCAGCCGGACAGTTGCCGAAAATGAGCAGTTCTTC. Its translation: CASSRTVAENEQFF.

The chain has TRBV7-7 and TRBJ2-3; 12 nucleotides line up with TRBD2. Germline V gene lookup returns CDR1 SSHAT and CDR2 FNYEAQ (reference sequence). V lost 5 bases and J lost 1; bases outside the gene matches: 4. The CDR3 is 16 residues long. The CDR3 nucleotides are TGTGCCAGCAGCCCCGGACTAGCGGGGCGCACAGATACGCAGTATTTT. As protein: CASSPGLAGRTDTQYF.

This clone was found a few times. The chain combines TRBV2 with TRBJ1-2; possible D gene TRBD1, 6 bases. The ends were cut back, 4 bases at V and 3 bases at J, with 15 bases in the middle. This CDR3 has 15 residues. Germline assignment: CDR1 SNHLY and CDR2 FYNNEI. CDR3 loop: CASSGYGGRDYGYTF. Written as DNA, the CDR3 is TGTGCCAGCAGTGGATACGGGGGGCGCGACTATGGCTACACCTTC.